This TCR beta chain stems from a study of T cells in Graves' hyperthyroidism and ophthalmopathy (dated by TCRdb to the late 2010s). Turning to the overall study: Peripheral blood was collected at initial diagnosis, before any treatment. A discovery cohort of about 96 patients, roughly 45 with Graves' ophthalmopathy and roughly 59 with stable Graves' hyperthyroidism, was used to find distinguishing TCR V-J signatures. Prospective prediction of ophthalmopathy was tested in an independent validation cohort consisting of fewer than 20 hyperthyroidism patients and over 15 patients who later progressed to ophthalmopathy. The 100 discovery patients were randomly divided into training and test sets at a 7:3 ratio. In addition, the study compared T-cell repertoires in thyroid tissue and in blood from six Graves' hyperthyroidism patients. Following sampling, methimazole starting at 30 mg daily was given to hyperthyroidism patients, and high-dose intravenous methylprednisolone was given to ophthalmopathy patients. TCR Vbeta CDR3 sequencing of 140 or so peripheral blood samples (approximately 44 ophthalmopathy, 75 to 80 hyperthyroidism and approximately 17 progressor patients) is reported in the paper.

Hyperthyroidism patients were aged 18 to 65 years and newly diagnosed, with disease duration of less than 2 months. Any patient with an uncontrolled infection, another autoimmune disease, pregnancy or lactation was excluded. Diagnoses were established on the basis of clinical symptoms, serum thyroxine and TRAb, thyroid ultrasound, and orbital computed tomography. For progressor patients, blood was drawn at the first diagnosis of hyperthyroidism, before any ophthalmopathy symptoms had appeared. Ficoll-Paque density gradient centrifugation was used to isolate PBMCs from about 9 ml of fresh peripheral blood. Patients classed as progressors first received a Graves' hyperthyroidism diagnosis and then went on to develop ophthalmopathy during follow-up. Total RNA was extracted with Trizol reagent, and quality was checked on an Agilent 2100 Bioanalyzer. General study outcomes and caveats: In validation, the model predicted progression to ophthalmopathy a median of roughly six months before onset, with roughly 70% sensitivity and roughly 79% specificity. Sample size was not statistically predetermined, and investigators were not blinded to group allocation. Most expanded thyroid clonotypes (frequency above 0.001) were also detected in blood, suggesting blood repertoires may reflect thyroid immune responses. A 13 V-J signature model separated ophthalmopathy from stable hyperthyroidism, with 87.88% sensitivity and about 81% specificity in cross-validation and 80%/75% in testing.

There are many counts of this clonotype. Which antigen it targets is not known. Base qualities are not at hand, and no much larger clone is one base apart. The TCR beta CDR3 regions were amplified from RNA transcripts. The first round of RT-PCR for the TCR CDR3 was performed with the HTBI primer set and the Qiagen OneStep RT-PCR kit. Libraries were constructed in a second round of multiplex PCR, after which size selection and purification were carried out. Sequencing of the libraries was done on an Illumina HiSeq2000 using paired-end 100 bp reads. The paper's processing steps were these. SOAPnuke was used to process the raw data, with reads discarded if the reads contained adapters or uncalled bases, had a mean Phred below 15, or lacked an exact constant-primer or identifier match. High-quality paired reads were merged with COPE v1.2.5, and unique nucleotide sequences were defined as clonotypes. MiTCR v1.1 was used to align clonotypes to the IMGT TRBV, TRBD and TRBJ reference segments. Analysis was restricted to V-J combinations with a frequency above 0.0001, which covered roughly 99% of repertoires. A TCS score was defined as the ratio between F50 (clonal expansion) and ExV (chaos), using BLOSUM62-based TCRdist between CDR3 peptides within each V-J. Welch's t-statistics and random forest reduced several hundred V-J features to roughly 13, which were used in a naive Bayes classifier (R e1071). TCRdb cleaned the public reads at Q25 with fastp, built clones with MiXCR and kept in-frame beta chains. Under each unique CDR3 protein, matching rows form one entry showing the most common genes and DNA. The V and J calls, along with clone size, are taken from TCRdb and not from the paper's own processing. The sample contains around 700,000 distinct CDR3 sequences, about 19% of them found a single time. Of the sample, approximately 15% falls within the top ten clones.

The TCR was taken from a woman aged 45-65 years with Graves' hyperthyroidism that later progressed to Graves' ophthalmopathy. The sample taken for sequencing was blood.

CDR3 reads: CASSDSGGFTGELFF. The sequenced DNA is TGTGCCAGCAGTGACTCCGGCGGTTTCACCGGGGAGCTGTTTTTT. This receptor chain uses TRBV2 and TRBJ2-2; no D segment can be confidently identified. The germline V gene specifies SNHLY as CDR1 and FYNNEI as CDR2. V was cut back by 3 bases and J by 4 bases, leaving a gap of 12 bases between them. There are 15 amino acids in the CDR3, from cysteine to phenylalanine inclusive. The sequence is cut down to CDR3 DNA, 45 bases in frame from base 1.